Here is one T cell receptor (beta chain) with its context. The antigen is undetermined. Germline CDR1 and CDR2: MDHEN and SYDVKM. The V gene lost 4 bases and the J gene lost 2 bases, with 17 bases spanning the gap. The CDR3 runs 17 residues. Time point denoted: newly diagnosed GD, antithyroid drugs for less than 3 months. Extracted RNA from PBMCs served as the source of the TCR library. It was by American Thyroid Association guidelines that Graves' disease was diagnosed. The authors built TCR beta libraries using iRepertoire HTBI primers and Arm-PCR of CDR3 regions. In TCRdb, the multiplex PCR reads were re-called with MiXCR into one record per CDR3 protein. This table has 500,000 to 700,000 distinct CDR3 sequences, 15% to 20% appearing once. The data stem from a study of regulatory T cells in long-lasting Graves disease. Overall study findings and caveats: Persistent Graves' patients showed less TCR diversity than newly diagnosed patients showed. Not thyroid tissue but only peripheral blood was studied.

The sample was also reused in another study, on T cells in Graves' hyperthyroidism and ophthalmopathy. From that paper: RT-PCR in the first round (using the HTBI primer set) targeted the TCR CDR3.

This chain joins TRBV28 and TRBJ2-2; D assignment may be TRBD1 or TRBD2 (5 bases each). This specimen consisted of peripheral blood mononuclear cells (PBMCs), obtained at new diagnosis, from a patient treated with antithyroid drugs. This TCR was recovered from a woman aged 30 to 39 with Graves disease. The CDR3 DNA reads TGTGCCAGCAGTTCTCAATCGGGACGGCGAAACACCGGGGAGCTGTTTTTT. Translated, it gives CASSSQSGRRNTGELFF.